The TCR beta chain described here comes from a study of human T cells and chemical hapten exposure. Overall study context: The variation in per-sample TCR yields arose mainly from small differences in pooled library volumes. Whole-study results and caveats: No shift was seen in TCRs above 1 in 1000 frequency with DPC sensitization.

How the authors handled the data: Samples contained a median of approximately 100,000 TCRs, with a range of about 20,000 to 750,000. TCRdb used MiXCR to reprocess the RACE reads, holding one entry per CDR3 protein. TCRdb assigned the V and J calls; the authors' analysis was not used. Here the sample spans a few hundred thousand distinct CDR3 sequences, just under 8% being singletons. Time point specified: pre-sensitization, week 0. Described treatment: therapeutic diphenylcyclopropenone sensitization with weekly scalp DPC. This clonotype came up a few times. Its cognate antigen is unknown. Trimming took off 3 bases at V and 4 bases at J, with 14 bases between the two ends. Germline CDR1 LGHNA, CDR2 YSLEER. CDR3 size: 15 residues.

This TCR was recovered from a man in his late teens or twenties with alopecia areata. Some clones in this sample may be carry-over from other donors' samples. This chain uses TRBV4-3 with TRBJ2-3; no clear D. The specimen comprised whole blood, sampled in connection with sensitization to the hapten diphenylcyclopropenone (DPC). In DNA, the CDR3 is TGCGCCAGCAGCCAGGGTCCCGGACGCGCAGATACGCAGTATTTT. Protein product: CASSQGPGRADTQYF.